The TCR beta chain described here comes from a study of human T cells and chemical hapten exposure. Deletions cut 5 bases from V and 3 bases from J, with 13 bases between. The length of the CDR3 is 13 residues. Per germline, CDR1 SQVTM and CDR2 ANQGSEA. Time point here: pre-sensitization, week 0. Noted treatment: therapeutic diphenylcyclopropenone sensitization with weekly scalp DPC. This clonotype occurred many times. One entry per CDR3 protein results from TCRdb running MiXCR on the RACE reads. The repertoire consists of around 330,000 distinct CDR3 sequences, with 5.5% occurring once and the leading ten covering about 8.2%.

Source: whole blood, taken in connection with sensitization to the hapten diphenylcyclopropenone (DPC). The chain is built from TRBV29-1 and TRBJ1-1; no firm D call. The TCR originated in a woman between 18 and 29 years old with alopecia areata. Some clones in this sample may be carry-over from other donors' samples. CDR3 sequence: CSVLLLGYTEAFF. CDR3 nucleotide sequence: TGCAGCGTTTTATTATTGGGGTACACTGAAGCTTTCTTT.